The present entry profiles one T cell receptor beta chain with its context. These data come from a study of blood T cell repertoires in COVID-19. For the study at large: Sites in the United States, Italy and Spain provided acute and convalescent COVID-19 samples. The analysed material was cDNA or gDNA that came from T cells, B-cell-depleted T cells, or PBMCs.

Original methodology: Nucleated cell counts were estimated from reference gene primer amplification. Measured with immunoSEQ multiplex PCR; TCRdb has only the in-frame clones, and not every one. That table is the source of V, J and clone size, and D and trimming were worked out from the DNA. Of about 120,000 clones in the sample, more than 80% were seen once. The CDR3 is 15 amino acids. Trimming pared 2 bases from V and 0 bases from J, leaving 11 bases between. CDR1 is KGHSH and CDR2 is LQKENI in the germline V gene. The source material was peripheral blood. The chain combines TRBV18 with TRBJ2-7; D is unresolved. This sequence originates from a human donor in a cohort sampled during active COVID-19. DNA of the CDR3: TGTGCCAGCTCACCAGTCCAGTCAACCTCCTACGAGCAGTACTTC. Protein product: CASSPVQSTSYEQYF.